The T cell receptor beta chain described here comes from a study of T cell repertoires in cytomegalovirus infection. The overall study: Matching HLA type and CMV infection were both indicated by public TCR beta signatures.

TCRdb called the reads again in MiXCR, with one record for every CDR3 protein. The sample records 200,000 to 300,000 distinct CDR3 sequences, approximately 13% being singletons. As concerns this clonotype: Its antigen is not known.

V was clipped by 5 bases and J by 4 bases; unmatched bases: 14. Germline lookup yields CDR1 MNHGY and CDR2 SAAAGT. This CDR3 has 17 amino acids. Regarding the study as a whole: Frequencies of public TCR beta families were cumulated, and this identified carriers of CMV plus the relevant HLA. HLA-C-restricted CMV clonotypes gave the most frequent clonotype in two of eight donors.

The specimen was PBMCs. V is TRBV6-8 and J is TRBJ1-1, with TRBD1 identical over 9 bases. The receptor's source is a human donor in good health (CMV status not recorded). Some clones in this sample may be carry-over from other donors' samples. CDR3 sequence: CASSPDRGRAGATEAFF. The CDR3 nucleotides are TGTGCCAGCAGTCCGGACAGGGGCCGCGCAGGTGCCACTGAAGCTTTCTTT.